Sequencing of this T cell receptor beta chain was carried out in a study of blood T cell repertoires in COVID-19. Study-wide context: Material from acute and convalescent COVID-19 was sourced from the United States, Italy and Spain.

The study assigned cohorts using participant-reported clinical history. Two consecutive negative NP/OP PCR tests, clearance, or resolved symptoms defined Cohort 3 recovery. The authors' processing: Quantification of nucleated cells was approximated via reference gene primer amplification. TCRdb's table, derived via immunoSEQ multiplex PCR, lists solely in-frame clones and lacks some. The DNA was the basis for D and trimming; V, J and clone size are from that table. Found here are 500,000 or so clones, about nine tenths of them singletons; the top ten hold roughly 0.7%. CDR3 length equals 16 residues. Germline V CDR1 and CDR2: LNHNV, YYDKDF (reference sequence). The germline V and J ends were trimmed by 0 bases and 8 bases, with 19 bases remaining between them.

The origin of this receptor is a woman aged 18 to 35 who had recovered from COVID-19. The chain is built from TRBV15 and TRBJ1-1; the D gene is possibly TRBD1 (6 bases). Sequences were obtained from PBMCs or T cells enriched from blood (not recorded which). CDR3 in DNA: TGTGCCACCAGCAGAGAGGGGTTGAGAACAGGGAAGGAAGCTTTCTTT. It translates to CATSREGLRTGKEAFF.